These 2 T cell receptor beta chains came from one sample sequenced in a study of blood T cell repertoires in COVID-19 (TCRdb year 2020). Libraries came from the immunoSEQ multiplex PCR assay. Entries here come from immuneACCESS through TCRdb and include only in-frame sequences with V and J called. Some clones fail to appear in such tables; in the studies checked, an unresolved V gene covers under half of the shortfall, and the cause of the remainder is unknown. Present in this sample are fewer than 110,000 clones, about three quarters of which were seen just once. Around 4.5% of the sample belongs to the ten largest clones. Sequenced: peripheral blood. The receptors originated from a man between 65 and 80 years old with acute or convalescent COVID-19.

This chain joins TRBV11-3 and TRBJ2-1; 11 bases match TRBD2. From germline, CDR1 is SGHNT and CDR2 YENEEA. This CDR3 spans 15 amino acids. Trimming took 5 bases from V and 6 from J; bases not matched to a gene: 6. The CDR3 DNA reads as TGTGCCAGCAGCCCGGGACTAGCGGAGATCAATGAGCAGTTCTTC. It codes for CASSPGLAEINEQFF.

The chain combines TRBV6-5 with TRBJ2-7, with TRBD1 identical over 9 bases. The CDR3 consists of 15 residues. V shed 3 bases, J shed 5 bases, and the junction held 8 bases outside the gene matches. In germline, CDR1 is MNHEY, CDR2 SVGAGI. The CDR3 sequence is CASSYTGGMNDEQYF. CDR3 nucleotide sequence: TGTGCCAGCAGTTATACAGGGGGCATGAACGACGAGCAGTACTTC.